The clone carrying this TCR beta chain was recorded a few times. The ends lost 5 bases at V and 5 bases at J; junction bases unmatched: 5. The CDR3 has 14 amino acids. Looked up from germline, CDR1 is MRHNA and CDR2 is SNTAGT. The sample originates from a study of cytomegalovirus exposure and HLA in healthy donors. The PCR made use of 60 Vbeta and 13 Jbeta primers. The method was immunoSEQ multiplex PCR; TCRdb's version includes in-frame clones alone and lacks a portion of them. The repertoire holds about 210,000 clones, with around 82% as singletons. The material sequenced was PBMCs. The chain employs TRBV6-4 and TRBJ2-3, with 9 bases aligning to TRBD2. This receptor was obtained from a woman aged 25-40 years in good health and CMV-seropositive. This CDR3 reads CASSPSGDIDTQYF. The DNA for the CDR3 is TGTGCCAGCAGTCCTAGCGGGGACATAGATACGCAGTATTTT.